These T cell receptor beta chains were read from a single sample in a study of cytomegalovirus exposure and HLA in healthy donors. Libraries were prepared by immunoSEQ multiplex PCR; TCRdb keeps only in-frame clonotypes and omits some of them. The top ten hold around 3% of the sample, which has around 160,000 clones, around 90% seen once. Sequenced sample: PBMCs. The receptors shown here come from a woman under 30 in good health and CMV-seropositive. Both conserved end residues are part of each CDR3. The order of the fields is D gene, clone size, V gene, J gene, CDR3 DNA, CDR3 protein. D genes are given only for firm matches. Part of the rows lack a size; the others show once, few, many or a class for expanded clones.

d_gene: -
abundance: -
v_gene: TRBV9
j_gene: TRBJ1-4
CDR3nt: TGTGCCAGCAGCGCCACAATGGGCCTCGAAAAACTGTTTTTT
CDR3aa: CASSATMGLEKLFF

d_gene: TRBD2
abundance: -
v_gene: TRBV6-5
j_gene: TRBJ2-1
CDR3nt: TGTGCCAGTTCAGCGGGGCCCATCTACAATGAGCAGTTCTTC
CDR3aa: CASSAGPIYNEQFF

d_gene: -
abundance: -
v_gene: TRBV4-3
j_gene: TRBJ2-5
CDR3nt: TGCGCCAGCAGCCAAGAATGGAGGGGAGAGACCCAGTACTTC
CDR3aa: CASSQEWRGETQYF

d_gene: TRBD2
abundance: once
v_gene: TRBV28
j_gene: TRBJ2-3
CDR3nt: TGTGCCAGCCGGCCTAGCGGGAGTCGATTGGATACGCAGTATTTT
CDR3aa: CASRPSGSRLDTQYF

d_gene: -
abundance: -
v_gene: TRBV28
j_gene: TRBJ2-7
CDR3nt: TGTGCCAGCAGTTTACAACCGAGGTACGAGCAGTACTTC
CDR3aa: CASSLQPRYEQYF

d_gene: -
abundance: -
v_gene: TRBV2
j_gene: TRBJ2-1
CDR3nt: TGTGCCAGCAGTGAGAACTATAACCCCTACAATGAGCAGTTCTTC
CDR3aa: CASSENYNPYNEQFF

d_gene: TRBD2
abundance: -
v_gene: TRBV28
j_gene: TRBJ2-3
CDR3nt: TGTGCCAGCATGGGGGAGGGCCCGGATACGCAGTATTTT
CDR3aa: CASMGEGPDTQYF

d_gene: -
abundance: -
v_gene: TRBV6-1
j_gene: TRBJ2-7
CDR3nt: TGTGCCAGCCCCAAGGGGGTCGGGGCCTACTACGAGCAGTACTTC
CDR3aa: CASPKGVGAYYEQYF

d_gene: -
abundance: -
v_gene: TRBV23-1
j_gene: TRBJ2-7
CDR3nt: TGCGCCAGCAGTCGAAGGGGCTGGGGGACAAGGGCCGAGCAGTACTTC
CDR3aa: CASSRRGWGTRAEQYF

d_gene: -
abundance: few
v_gene: TRBV9
j_gene: TRBJ2-1
CDR3nt: TGTGCCAGCAGCGTAGGGCGGGAACCCTACAATGAGCAGTTCTTC
CDR3aa: CASSVGREPYNEQFF

d_gene: TRBD1
abundance: -
v_gene: TRBV5-6
j_gene: TRBJ1-4
CDR3nt: TGTGCCAGCTCTACTCAGGGGGTAGCGCGAGAAAAACTGTTTTTT
CDR3aa: CASSTQGVAREKLFF

d_gene: TRBD2
abundance: once
v_gene: TRBV27
j_gene: TRBJ2-1
CDR3nt: TGTGCCAGCAGTTCTCCAGGACTAGCGGGAGGACGGGGAGACAATGAGCAGTTCTTC
CDR3aa: CASSSPGLAGGRGDNEQFF

d_gene: -
abundance: once
v_gene: TRBV27
j_gene: TRBJ1-5
CDR3nt: TGTGCCAGCAGGCCATTAGACAGTTTCAATCAGCCCCAGCATTTT
CDR3aa: CASRPLDSFNQPQHF

d_gene: TRBD1
abundance: once
v_gene: TRBV19
j_gene: TRBJ2-4
CDR3nt: TGTGCCAGTAGTATTACGGGACAGGTCCTTAACATTCAGTACTTC
CDR3aa: CASSITGQVLNIQYF

d_gene: TRBD1
abundance: -
v_gene: TRBV7-9
j_gene: TRBJ1-4
CDR3nt: TGTGCCAGCAGCGCTTCAGGGGGTAATGAAAAACTGTTTTTT
CDR3aa: CASSASGGNEKLFF

d_gene: TRBD2
abundance: -
v_gene: TRBV2
j_gene: TRBJ2-1
CDR3nt: TGTGCCAGCTCCACTGGCGGGGGAGGCAATGAGCAGTTCTTC
CDR3aa: CASSTGGGGNEQFF

d_gene: -
abundance: -
v_gene: TRBV27
j_gene: TRBJ2-3
CDR3nt: TGTGCCAGCAGTTTAATGGGGGCTTCTAGCACAGATACGCAGTATTTT
CDR3aa: CASSLMGASSTDTQYF

d_gene: -
abundance: -
v_gene: TRBV7-9
j_gene: TRBJ2-1
CDR3nt: TGTGCCAGCAGCTTAGTCCTAACGGGAGAGCAGTTCTTC
CDR3aa: CASSLVLTGEQFF

d_gene: -
abundance: -
v_gene: TRBV11-3
j_gene: TRBJ2-5
CDR3nt: TGTGCCAGCAGCTCCAACATAGCCGGGGGGACCCAGTACTTC
CDR3aa: CASSSNIAGGTQYF

d_gene: TRBD1
abundance: -
v_gene: TRBV6-1
j_gene: TRBJ2-7
CDR3nt: TGTGCCAGCAGTGGCGACAGACAGGGTTCCTACGAGCAGTACTTC
CDR3aa: CASSGDRQGSYEQYF

d_gene: -
abundance: -
v_gene: TRBV4-1
j_gene: TRBJ1-1
CDR3nt: TGCGCCAGCAGCCAAGTTTTTGAGGGTCGGAGCACTGAAGCTTTCTTT
CDR3aa: CASSQVFEGRSTEAFF

d_gene: TRBD2
abundance: -
v_gene: TRBV7-6
j_gene: TRBJ2-7
CDR3nt: TGTGCCAGCAGCTTAGCGCCCAGCGGGAGTTACGAGCAGTACTTC
CDR3aa: CASSLAPSGSYEQYF

d_gene: TRBD2
abundance: -
v_gene: TRBV15
j_gene: TRBJ2-3
CDR3nt: TGTGCCACCAGCAGAGAGGACCTTAGCGGGAGTTACGCAGATACGCAGTATTTT
CDR3aa: CATSREDLSGSYADTQYF

d_gene: TRBD1
abundance: -
v_gene: TRBV11-2
j_gene: TRBJ1-1
CDR3nt: TGTGCCAGCAGCTTAACCAGGACAGGGGCCAGGGGGGACACTGAAGCTTTCTTT
CDR3aa: CASSLTRTGARGDTEAFF

d_gene: TRBD1
abundance: -
v_gene: TRBV13
j_gene: TRBJ2-2
CDR3nt: TGTGCCAGCAGCAACCCCGGGACAGGGGCGAACACCGGGGAGCTGTTTTTT
CDR3aa: CASSNPGTGANTGELFF

d_gene: -
abundance: -
v_gene: TRBV18
j_gene: TRBJ2-5
CDR3nt: TGTGCCAGCTCACCTTTTGGGGGGCAAGAGACCCAGTACTTC
CDR3aa: CASSPFGGQETQYF

d_gene: TRBD1
abundance: -
v_gene: TRBV10-3
j_gene: TRBJ1-1
CDR3nt: TGTGCCATCAGTGAGTACAGGGGGGAAAACACTGAAGCTTTCTTT
CDR3aa: CAISEYRGENTEAFF

d_gene: TRBD1
abundance: -
v_gene: TRBV5-1
j_gene: TRBJ2-5
CDR3nt: TGCGCCAGCAGCCCGGGGACAGTCCAAGAGACCCAGTACTTC
CDR3aa: CASSPGTVQETQYF

d_gene: TRBD1
abundance: -
v_gene: TRBV5-1
j_gene: TRBJ2-7
CDR3nt: TGCGCCAGCAGCATTCGGACAGGGGGCTTCGAGCAGTACTTC
CDR3aa: CASSIRTGGFEQYF

d_gene: -
abundance: -
v_gene: TRBV5-1
j_gene: TRBJ1-4
CDR3nt: TGCGCCAGCAGCGGGCGGGGGAAACTGTTTTTT
CDR3aa: CASSGRGKLFF

d_gene: -
abundance: -
v_gene: TRBV6-5
j_gene: TRBJ1-1
CDR3nt: TGTGCCAGCAGTTATGAAGGGGGCACTGAAGCTTTCTTT
CDR3aa: CASSYEGGTEAFF

d_gene: -
abundance: -
v_gene: TRBV11-2
j_gene: TRBJ2-5
CDR3nt: TGTGCCAGCTCAGCGCTATTCTACCAAGGGACCCAGTACTTC
CDR3aa: CASSALFYQGTQYF

d_gene: TRBD1
abundance: -
v_gene: TRBV5-1
j_gene: TRBJ1-4
CDR3nt: TGCGCCAGCAGCTCGAATACCGGGACAGCAGGTGAAAAACTGTTTTTT
CDR3aa: CASSSNTGTAGEKLFF

d_gene: TRBD2
abundance: -
v_gene: TRBV19
j_gene: TRBJ2-3
CDR3nt: TGTGCCAGTAGTTCCCCTGGGACTAGCGGGAGTCTAGATACGCAGTATTTT
CDR3aa: CASSSPGTSGSLDTQYF

d_gene: -
abundance: -
v_gene: TRBV7-9
j_gene: TRBJ2-2
CDR3nt: TGTGCCAGCGGCCTTGCGGGGAACACCGGGGAGCTGTTTTTT
CDR3aa: CASGLAGNTGELFF

d_gene: -
abundance: -
v_gene: TRBV5-4
j_gene: TRBJ1-6
CDR3nt: TGTGCCAGCAGCTTGTGGGGACAAGATTCACCCCTCCACTTT
CDR3aa: CASSLWGQDSPLHF

d_gene: TRBD1
abundance: -
v_gene: TRBV5-5
j_gene: TRBJ1-5
CDR3nt: TGTGCCAGCAGCCCCCTGGGGACAGGGGTTTATAGCAATCAGCCCCAGCATTTT
CDR3aa: CASSPLGTGVYSNQPQHF

d_gene: -
abundance: -
v_gene: TRBV6-5
j_gene: TRBJ1-2
CDR3nt: TGTGCCAGCAGTTATCAGGGAGTGGGGGGGAAAGGCTACACCTTC
CDR3aa: CASSYQGVGGKGYTF

d_gene: TRBD2
abundance: -
v_gene: TRBV2
j_gene: TRBJ2-3
CDR3nt: TGTGCCAGCAGTGAAGCCCCCCCTTTGGGAGGGATGGTAGCAGATACGCAGTATTTT
CDR3aa: CASSEAPPLGGMVADTQYF

d_gene: TRBD1
abundance: -
v_gene: TRBV5-6
j_gene: TRBJ1-2
CDR3nt: TGTGCCAGCAGCTCAACCGTCCGGACAGGGGGTATCTCTAGCTATGGCTACACCTTC
CDR3aa: CASSSTVRTGGISSYGYTF

d_gene: -
abundance: -
v_gene: TRBV4-2
j_gene: TRBJ1-1
CDR3nt: TGTGCCAGCAGCCCTTCGACAGCCTCGGCCACTGAAGCTTTCTTT
CDR3aa: CASSPSTASATEAFF

d_gene: TRBD1
abundance: -
v_gene: TRBV19
j_gene: TRBJ2-2
CDR3nt: TGTGCCAGTAGTATCCTCCGGGACAGGGCTTTGACCGGGGAGCTGTTTTTT
CDR3aa: CASSILRDRALTGELFF

d_gene: TRBD2
abundance: -
v_gene: TRBV7-2
j_gene: TRBJ2-7
CDR3nt: TGTGCCAGCAGCTCTGCCACTAGCGCTACCTACGAGCAGTACTTC
CDR3aa: CASSSATSATYEQYF

d_gene: TRBD1
abundance: -
v_gene: TRBV6-1
j_gene: TRBJ1-1
CDR3nt: TGTGCCAGCAGTGAATCCGGGACAGGGAGGACTGAAGCTTTCTTT
CDR3aa: CASSESGTGRTEAFF

d_gene: TRBD1
abundance: -
v_gene: TRBV5-1
j_gene: TRBJ2-7
CDR3nt: TGCGCCAGCAGCTGGATGACAGGGACGGGCTACGAGCAGTACTTC
CDR3aa: CASSWMTGTGYEQYF

d_gene: -
abundance: -
v_gene: TRBV6-5
j_gene: TRBJ1-1
CDR3nt: TGTGCCAGCAGAGGGGAAACCCACACTGAAGCTTTCTTT
CDR3aa: CASRGETHTEAFF

d_gene: -
abundance: -
v_gene: TRBV7-2
j_gene: TRBJ2-5
CDR3nt: TGTGCCAGCAGCCCCCACAGGGACCGACGCCACTTC
CDR3aa: CASSPHRDRRHF

d_gene: -
abundance: -
v_gene: TRBV15
j_gene: TRBJ2-2
CDR3nt: TGTGCCACCAGCCCCGGGACTTCCTCAGCGCTGTTTTTT
CDR3aa: CATSPGTSSALFF

d_gene: TRBD2
abundance: -
v_gene: TRBV7-2
j_gene: TRBJ2-3
CDR3nt: TGTGCCAGCAGCTTAGAAGCGGGGGGTCGGGATACGCAGTATTTT
CDR3aa: CASSLEAGGRDTQYF